This T cell receptor beta chain was retrieved from a study of immune evolution from preneoplasia to lung adenocarcinoma. CDR1 is SGHAT and CDR2 is FQNNGV in the germline V gene. The CDR3 sequence is 15 residues long. Trimming cost V 5 bases and J 6 bases, with 20 bases left between them. Overall study findings and caveats: T cell clonality was higher in KRAS-mutant than EGFR-mutant or wild-type nodules. Normal lung had highest clonality; later lesions appeared denser, more diverse.

Here immunoSEQ multiplex PCR was the method, and the copy in TCRdb shows in-frame clones only, minus some. The repertoire holds approximately 7,200 clones, 77% seen once, with 6.5% in the top ten. In regard to this clone: Its antigen remains unidentified.

Sequenced sample: FFPE lung adenocarcinoma in situ tissue. This chain links TRBV11-2 with TRBJ2-7; tentative D call: TRBD1 (6 bases). The clonotype comes from a person aged 60-79 years with lung adenocarcinoma. CDR3 in amino acids: CASSQAATGQREQYF. The CDR3 nucleotides are TGTGCCAGCAGCCAGGCCGCGACAGGACAACGCGAGCAGTACTTC.